The 25 T cell receptor beta chains in this list originate from one sample, sequenced in a study of vaccination and CD4 T cells after COVID-19. Sequenced with the Oncomine TCR Beta short-read assay was DNA taken from cultured CD4+ T cells. TCRdb called the PCR reads again in MiXCR, with one record for every CDR3 protein. This repertoire shows roughly 22,000 distinct CDR3 sequences, approximately 32% found once; its top ten account for 9.5% to 15%. Antigens for these TCRs are unknown. The treatment: roughly 11-day PBMC culture with coronavirus spike peptide pools or control peptides (ViraFEST assay). The sequenced sample was cultured CD4+ T cells from blood. These receptors all come from a human donor with COVID-19.

This clonotype was detected only a few times. This chain connects TRBV24-1 to TRBJ2-7; TRBD1 is a possible D gene (6 bases). CDR1 and CDR2 from the germline V gene are KGHDR and SFDVKD. This CDR3 contains 14 residues. The V gene lost 3 bases and the J gene lost 2 bases, with 10 bases spanning the gap. CDR3: CATSDHRVPYEQYF. For the CDR3, the DNA is TGTGCCACCAGTGATCACAGGGTGCCCTACGAGCAGTACTTC.

For the CDR3, the DNA is TGCGCCAGCAGCTTGGGGCGGCAGGGGGCAGGAGAGACCCAGTACTTC. Its protein product is CASSLGRQGAGETQYF. V is TRBV5-1 and J is TRBJ2-5, with TRBD1 matching over 8 bases. The ends lost 0 bases at V and 4 bases at J; junction bases unmatched: 8. This CDR3 region has 16 residues. Germline lookup yields CDR1 SGHRS and CDR2 YFSETQ.

This clonotype was counted a few times. V is TRBV7-8 and J is TRBJ2-3; 8 positions match TRBD2. The CDR3 is 19 amino acids. Germline V CDR1 and CDR2: SGHVS, FQNEAQ. The V segment lost 4 bases and the J segment 0 bases; nucleotides outside the gene matches: 15. The CDR3 DNA reads as TGTGCCAGCAGCTCCGTCGGGCGGGGGGCCCAACTTAGCACAGATACGCAGTATTTT. It yields the protein CASSSVGRGAQLSTDTQYF.

CDR3 bases: TGTGCCAGCAGCTTAGAGCAGGGGGTTGGAAACACCATATATTTT. Protein sequence: CASSLEQGVGNTIYF. The gene calls are TRBV7-2 and TRBJ1-3; 7 nucleotides match TRBD1. Germline V CDR1 and CDR2: SGHTA, FQGNSA. CDR3 length: 15 amino acids. V was pared by 1 base and J by 3 bases, with 3 bases of the junction left unmatched.

The chain links TRBV29-1 to TRBJ2-5; a weak D match, TRBD2 (5 bases). This CDR3 spans 11 amino acids. Trimming removed 5 bases at V and 10 bases at J, with 14 bases between. The V gene's germline CDR1 is SQVTM and CDR2 ANQGSEA. The CDR3 loop reads CSVTSGSIQYF. Here the CDR3 DNA reads TGCAGCGTTACCTCGGGGTCTATCCAGTACTTC.

This chain joins TRBV27 and TRBJ1-2; TRBD1 aligns across 7 bases. V was pared by 5 bases and J by 4 bases, with 4 bases of the junction left unmatched. Germline CDR1 MNHEY, CDR2 SMNVEV (reference sequence). The CDR3 totals 13 residues. The CDR3 spells CASSATGTYGYTF. The CDR3 DNA is TGTGCCAGCAGTGCGACAGGGACCTATGGCTACACCTTC.

V and J are TRBV5-4 and TRBJ2-3, with 9 bases lining up with TRBD2. The CDR3 has 17 amino acids. Germline lookup yields CDR1 SGHNT and CDR2 YYREEE (reference sequence). Trimming cost V 0 bases and J 4 bases; bases outside gene matches: 9. The CDR3 DNA is TGTGCCAGCAGCTTGGATTGGACTAGCGCCTCCGCAGATACGCAGTATTTT. It is translated as CASSLDWTSASADTQYF.

The chain carries TRBV29-1 and TRBJ2-3, with D unresolved. The germline gives CDR1 SQVTM, CDR2 ANQGSEA. The CDR3 runs to 15 residues. V lost 7 bases to trimming and J lost 2 bases, with 19 bases between them. CDR3 region: CSATVRIADTDTQYF. In DNA, the CDR3 is TGCAGCGCGACGGTGAGGATCGCAGACACAGATACGCAGTATTTT.

This chain links TRBV5-1 with TRBJ1-2; 8 nucleotides align to TRBD1. CDR3 size: 14 residues. J was trimmed by 7 bases and V by 0 bases; bases with no gene match: 5. CDR1 SGHRS and CDR2 YFSETQ come from the germline V gene. The DNA for the CDR3 is TGCGCCAGCAGCTTGGGCCAGGGGGCCGGTGGCTACACCTTC. As protein: CASSLGQGAGGYTF.

This clonotype was counted a few times. The V gene is TRBV12-1, the J gene TRBJ2-7; the table's D gene call, TRBD2, was not cross checked with the DNA. TRBV12-1 is a recognized pseudogene. CDR3 length: 15 residues. This CDR3 is CASSFARGVNYEQYF. As DNA, the CDR3 is TGTGCCAGCAGCTTTGCGCGCGGGGTCAACTACGAGCAGTACTTC.

This clonotype was observed a handful of times. This chain joins TRBV19 and TRBJ1-5, with 10 bases identical to TRBD1. V was clipped by 7 bases and J by 0 bases; unmatched bases: 12. CDR1 LNHDA and CDR2 SQIVND come from the germline V gene (reference sequence). The CDR3 covers 18 residues. This CDR3 reads CASTGDRGRKGSNQPQHF. Here the CDR3 DNA reads TGTGCCAGTACCGGGGACAGGGGAAGGAAAGGTAGCAATCAGCCCCAGCATTTT. The full variable domain, its missing parts supplied by reference TRBV19 and TRBJ1-5, is DGGITQSPKYLFRKEGQNVTLSCEQNLNHDAMYWYRQDPGQGLRLIYYSQIVNDFQKGDIAEGYSVSREKKESFPLTVTSAQKNPTAFYLCASTGDRGRKGSNQPQHFGDGTRLSIL.

The chain links TRBV5-4 to TRBJ2-7; possibly TRBD1 or TRBD2 for D (6 bases each). V dropped 4 bases and J dropped 6 bases, with 17 bases sitting between them. There are 14 residues in the CDR3. Germline loops: CDR1 SGHNT, CDR2 YYREEE (reference sequence). The CDR3 loop is CASSLGGAGPEQYF. The DNA of the CDR3 is TGTGCCAGCAGCCTGGGGGGCGCCGGTCCCGAGCAGTACTTC.

In DNA form, the CDR3 reads TGTGCCAGTAGTTCTACTCGATCTAGCACAGATACGCAGTATTTT. This sequence encodes CASSSTRSSTDTQYF. The chain combines TRBV19 with TRBJ2-3; no reliable D call. Germline assignment: CDR1 LNHDA and CDR2 SQIVND (reference sequence). CDR3 length: 15 amino acids. V lost 5 bases to trimming and J lost 0 bases, with 12 bases between them.

The J gene is TRBJ1-1, the V gene TRBV6-1; 7 bases agree with TRBD1. The CDR3 is made up of 15 amino acids. CDR1 is MNHNS, CDR2 SASEGT, per germline. The trim removed 4 bases at V and 7 bases at J, leaving 12 bases unmatched. The CDR3 DNA follows: TGTGCCAGCAGTGGGTGGACAGGAGGGCGGTTTGAAGCTTTCTTT. Translation: CASSGWTGGRFEAFF.

The rearrangement joins TRBV5-4 to TRBJ2-3, with 8 bases matching TRBD2. Germline trimming cut 3 bases from V and 1 base from J; bases unmatched to any gene: 7. Germline V CDR1 and CDR2: SGHNT, YYREEE (reference sequence). The CDR3 spans 16 residues. The CDR3 loop is CASSSPASGRTDTQYF. DNA of the CDR3: TGTGCCAGCAGCTCCCCGGCTAGCGGGCGCACAGATACGCAGTATTTT. Drawing the rest from reference TRBV5-4 and TRBJ2-3, the complete variable domain is ETGVTQSPTHLIKTRGQQVTLRCSSQSGHNTVSWYQQALGQGPQFIFQYYREEENGRGNFPPRFSGLQFPNYSSELNVNALELDDSALYLCASSSPASGRTDTQYFGPGTRLTVL.

The chain uses TRBV19 and TRBJ1-2, with D possibly matching TRBD1 (5 bases). The germline V and J ends were trimmed by 5 bases and 2 bases, with 9 bases remaining between them. The germline gives CDR1 LNHDA, CDR2 SQIVND (reference sequence). This CDR3 spans 13 amino acids. CDR3 nucleotides: TGTGCCAGTAGTGACAGCAAAAACTATGGCTACACCTTC. Its protein is CASSDSKNYGYTF.

The chain uses TRBV7-8 and TRBJ1-5; D gene uncertain. Trimming left V 1 base short and J 0 bases short, with 7 bases between. This CDR3 is 15 amino acids long. Germline loops: CDR1 SGHVS, CDR2 FQNEAQ. CDR3 sequence reads: CASSLVANSNQPQHF. DNA of the CDR3: TGTGCCAGCAGCTTAGTTGCGAATAGCAATCAGCCCCAGCATTTT.

The DNA for the CDR3 is TGTGCCAGCAGAGGGGCAGCAGCCACAGATACGCAGTATTTT. Amino acid sequence: CASRGAAATDTQYF. The chain has TRBV11-3 and TRBJ2-3; a possible D gene is TRBD1 (5 bases). V was shortened by 6 bases and J by 2 bases, with 12 bases between the two germline ends. In germline, CDR1 is SGHNT, CDR2 YENEEA. The CDR3 length is 14 residues.

In its sample, this clonotype was seen a few times. The chain couples TRBV5-1 to TRBJ1-1; 7 nucleotides line up with TRBD1. V trimming: 4 bases; J trimming: 0 bases; junction bases outside the gene matches: 6. This CDR3 has 15 residues. Germline V CDR1 and CDR2: SGHRS, YFSETQ. Here the CDR3 reads CASSRDRPMNTEAFF. For the CDR3, the DNA is TGCGCCAGCAGCCGGGACAGACCTATGAACACTGAAGCTTTCTTT. Full variable domain (rest looked up from reference TRBV5-1 and TRBJ1-1): KAGVTQTPRYLIKTRGQQVTLSCSPISGHRSVSWYQQTPGQGLQFLFEYFSETQRNKGNFPGRFSGRQFSNSRSEMNVSTLELGDSALYLCASSRDRPMNTEAFFGQGTRLTVV.

In this sample, this clonotype turned up a few times. The genes are TRBV20-1 and TRBJ2-3; D is undetermined. Germline V gene sequence: CDR1 DFQATT, CDR2 SNEGSKA (reference sequence). This CDR3 region has 14 residues. The V and J ends lost 2 bases and 3 bases respectively, with 12 bases between them. The CDR3 spells CSARRLEPTDTQYF. The CDR3 DNA reads TGCAGTGCTAGAAGGCTTGAGCCTACAGATACGCAGTATTTT.

The rearrangement links TRBV15 to TRBJ1-1; tentative D call: TRBD1 (5 bases). Germline assignment: CDR1 LNHNV and CDR2 YYDKDF (reference sequence). This CDR3 contains 14 residues. The V end was cut by 1 base, the J end by 5 bases, with 11 bases between. As DNA, the CDR3 is TGTGCCACCAGCAGAGCGGTGGGGGGGACTGAAGCTTTCTTT. The encoded protein is CATSRAVGGTEAFF.

The table lists this clonotype with a few counts. This chain links TRBV11-2 with TRBJ2-7; D might be TRBD1 or TRBD2, each matching 5 bases. The length of the CDR3 is 15 residues. Germline V gives CDR1 SGHAT, CDR2 FQNNGV. The V end was cut by 5 bases, the J end by 4 bases, with 18 bases between. The DNA for the CDR3 is TGTGCCAGCAGCCATTTCCGGGACCCCGCATACGAGCAGTACTTC. It specifies CASSHFRDPAYEQYF. Full variable domain (remainder filled in from reference TRBV11-2 and TRBJ2-7): EAGVAQSPRYKIIEKRQSVAFWCNPISGHATLYWYQQILGQGPKLLIQFQNNGVVDDSQLPKDRFSAERLKGVDSTLKIQPAKLEDSAVYLCASSHFRDPAYEQYFGPGTRLTVT.

A few counts support this clonotype. The V call is TRBV7-9, the J call TRBJ2-2; 7 nucleotides match TRBD2. This CDR3 spans 17 amino acids. Germline V CDR1 and CDR2: SEHNR, FQNEAQ (reference sequence). Trimming removed 1 base from V and 0 bases from J; junction bases left unmatched: 5. Written as DNA, the CDR3 is TGTGCCAGCAGCTTAGGACGGGGAGGGGCGAACACCGGGGAGCTGTTTTTT. This sequence encodes CASSLGRGGANTGELFF.

The rearrangement uses TRBV7-2 and TRBJ1-3; 9 nucleotides agree with TRBD1. Trimming cost V 0 bases and J 2 bases; bases outside gene matches: 2. The germline V gene has CDR1 SGHTA and CDR2 FQGNSA. The CDR3 is 16 amino acids. CDR3 residues: CASSLARTGAGNTIYF. Written as DNA, the CDR3 is TGTGCCAGCAGCTTAGCTCGGACAGGGGCTGGAAACACCATATATTTT.

This clonotype turned up a few times. V is TRBV2 and J is TRBJ1-6; the D gene is possibly TRBD1 (5 bases). V lost 5 bases and J 7 bases, leaving 9 bases between the germline ends. Germline V lookup: CDR1 SNHLY, CDR2 FYNNEI. This CDR3 comprises 13 residues. The CDR3 is CASSPRQNSPLHF. In DNA form, the CDR3 reads TGTGCCAGCAGTCCCCGACAGAATTCACCCCTCCACTTT.